This is a list of T cell receptor beta chains from one sample in a study of CD8+CD57+ T cells in acquired aplastic anemia. Each CDR3 protein gets one entry after TCRdb re-called the reads with MiXCR. This sample yields 75,000 to 80,000 distinct CDR3 sequences, of which 70% are seen a single time; approximately 80% belongs to the top ten. The material sequenced was sorted CD4+, CD8+, or CD8+CD57+ T cells (not recorded which) from PBMCs. The receptor source for this set is a human donor with aplastic anemia. CDR3s include the opening cysteine and the closing phenylalanine or tryptophan. Each record gives: D gene, J gene, clone size, V gene, CDR3 protein, CDR3 DNA. D genes are given only for firm matches. Clone size, where shown, is once, few, many, or a class for clones that have expanded.

d_call: TRBD2
j_call: TRBJ2-3
clone_size: NA
v_call: TRBV9
cdr3_aa: CASSVGLAGAVGTDTQYF
cdr3_nt: TGTGCCAGCAGCGTAGGACTAGCGGGAGCGGTCGGCACAGATACGCAGTATTTT

d_call: NA
j_call: TRBJ2-7
clone_size: NA
v_call: TRBV20-1
cdr3_aa: CSARQSPSLYEQYF
cdr3_nt: TGCAGTGCCCGACAGTCCCCTTCCCTTTACGAGCAGTACTTC

d_call: TRBD1
j_call: TRBJ2-7
clone_size: NA
v_call: TRBV20-1
cdr3_aa: CSTTGISYEQYF
cdr3_nt: TGCAGTACGACAGGGATTTCCTACGAGCAGTACTTC

d_call: TRBD1
j_call: TRBJ2-7
clone_size: NA
v_call: TRBV6-2/TRBV6-3
cdr3_aa: CASKMGQGRAYEQYF
cdr3_nt: TGTGCCAGCAAAATGGGACAGGGGAGGGCCTACGAGCAGTACTTC

d_call: NA
j_call: TRBJ2-7
clone_size: once
v_call: TRBV19
cdr3_aa: CASRDSGGRYEQYF
cdr3_nt: TGTGCCAGTAGGGACAGTGGTGGTAGGTACGAGCAGTACTTC

d_call: TRBD2
j_call: TRBJ2-7
clone_size: NA
v_call: TRBV7-2
cdr3_aa: CASSLDGREGPYEQYF
cdr3_nt: TGTGCCAGCAGCTTAGACGGACGGGAGGGGCCCTACGAGCAGTACTTC

d_call: NA
j_call: TRBJ2-3
clone_size: once
v_call: TRBV20-1
cdr3_aa: CSARVVGSTDTQYF
cdr3_nt: TGCAGTGCTAGAGTCGTGGGGAGCACAGATACGCAGTATTTT

d_call: NA
j_call: TRBJ2-7
clone_size: NA
v_call: TRBV7-3
cdr3_aa: CASSSETGEQYF
cdr3_nt: TGTGCCAGCAGCTCCGAGACGGGGGAGCAGTACTTC

d_call: TRBD2
j_call: TRBJ2-7
clone_size: NA
v_call: TRBV7-8
cdr3_aa: CASSLGREGHREQYF
cdr3_nt: TGTGCCAGCAGCTTAGGGCGGGAGGGCCATAGGGAGCAGTACTTC

d_call: NA
j_call: TRBJ1-5
clone_size: NA
v_call: TRBV7-9
cdr3_aa: CASSLALGSNQPQHF
cdr3_nt: TGTGCCAGCAGCTTAGCGCTCGGATCTAATCAGCCCCAGCATTTT

d_call: TRBD2
j_call: TRBJ2-1
clone_size: NA
v_call: TRBV20-1
cdr3_aa: CSAPAGVKDEQFF
cdr3_nt: TGCAGTGCTCCAGCGGGAGTCAAGGATGAGCAGTTCTTC

d_call: NA
j_call: TRBJ1-2
clone_size: NA
v_call: TRBV20-1
cdr3_aa: CSAPLLGLDYGYTF
cdr3_nt: TGCAGTGCTCCTCTTTTGGGGCTGGACTATGGCTACACCTTC

d_call: TRBD1
j_call: TRBJ1-1
clone_size: NA
v_call: TRBV20-1
cdr3_aa: CSAEDRVSTEAFF
cdr3_nt: TGCAGTGCTGAGGACAGGGTGAGCACTGAAGCTTTCTTT

d_call: NA
j_call: TRBJ1-5
clone_size: NA
v_call: TRBV7-2
cdr3_aa: CASSLRGDQPQHF
cdr3_nt: TGTGCCAGCAGCTTACGAGGAGATCAGCCCCAGCATTTT

d_call: NA
j_call: TRBJ1-4
clone_size: NA
v_call: TRBV5-1
cdr3_aa: CASSLEGLANEKLFF
cdr3_nt: TGCGCCAGCAGCTTGGAGGGGTTGGCTAATGAAAAACTGTTTTTT

d_call: NA
j_call: TRBJ2-7
clone_size: NA
v_call: TRBV7-9
cdr3_aa: CASSPGGAYEQYF
cdr3_nt: TGTGCCAGCAGCCCTGGCGGGGCCTACGAGCAGTACTTC

d_call: TRBD1
j_call: TRBJ1-4
clone_size: once
v_call: TRBV12-3/TRBV12-4
cdr3_aa: CASRNTGGRNEKLFF
cdr3_nt: TGTGCCAGCAGAAATACAGGGGGGAGGAACGAAAAACTGTTTTTT

d_call: TRBD1
j_call: TRBJ1-2
clone_size: many
v_call: TRBV29-1
cdr3_aa: CSVVEGQDNYGYTF
cdr3_nt: TGCAGCGTTGTGGAGGGACAGGACAACTATGGCTACACCTTC

d_call: NA
j_call: TRBJ2-7
clone_size: few
v_call: TRBV15
cdr3_aa: CATSRDPGDEQYF
cdr3_nt: TGTGCCACCAGCAGAGATCCGGGGGACGAGCAGTACTTC

d_call: TRBD2
j_call: TRBJ2-3
clone_size: NA
v_call: TRBV2
cdr3_aa: CASSESRGGRTDTQYF
cdr3_nt: TGTGCCAGCAGTGAATCTCGCGGGGGGCGGACAGATACGCAGTATTTT

d_call: NA
j_call: TRBJ1-4
clone_size: NA
v_call: TRBV2
cdr3_aa: CASRPEGFGEKLFF
cdr3_nt: TGTGCCAGCCGCCCCGAGGGGTTCGGGGAAAAACTGTTTTTT

d_call: NA
j_call: TRBJ2-1
clone_size: NA
v_call: TRBV29-1
cdr3_aa: CSVPSSGTYNEQFF
cdr3_nt: TGCAGCGTTCCCAGCTCCGGGACCTACAATGAGCAGTTCTTC

d_call: NA
j_call: TRBJ2-5
clone_size: NA
v_call: TRBV7-3
cdr3_aa: CASSLEGGLSETQYF
cdr3_nt: TGTGCCAGCAGCTTAGAGGGTGGGCTTTCTGAGACCCAGTACTTC

d_call: TRBD2
j_call: TRBJ2-7
clone_size: NA
v_call: TRBV9
cdr3_aa: CASSATSGDNEQYF
cdr3_nt: TGTGCCAGCAGCGCAACTAGCGGGGACAACGAGCAGTACTTC

d_call: NA
j_call: TRBJ2-7
clone_size: few
v_call: TRBV19
cdr3_aa: CASGTGSSYEQYF
cdr3_nt: TGTGCCAGCGGTACAGGGAGCTCCTACGAGCAGTACTTC

d_call: NA
j_call: TRBJ2-5
clone_size: NA
v_call: TRBV19
cdr3_aa: CASSISQGRETQYF
cdr3_nt: TGTGCCAGTAGTATAAGCCAGGGTCGAGAGACCCAGTACTTC

d_call: NA
j_call: TRBJ2-3
clone_size: NA
v_call: TRBV20-1
cdr3_aa: CSAKTDTQYF
cdr3_nt: TGCAGTGCCAAGACAGATACGCAGTATTTT

d_call: NA
j_call: TRBJ2-5
clone_size: NA
v_call: TRBV20-1
cdr3_aa: CSARVSQETQYF
cdr3_nt: TGCAGTGCTAGAGTTTCCCAAGAGACCCAGTACTTC

d_call: NA
j_call: TRBJ1-3
clone_size: NA
v_call: TRBV19
cdr3_aa: CASSISPGNTIYF
cdr3_nt: TGTGCCAGTAGTATCTCGCCCGGAAACACCATATATTTT

d_call: NA
j_call: TRBJ2-3
clone_size: NA
v_call: TRBV10-1
cdr3_aa: CASRTRAADTQYF
cdr3_nt: TGCGCCAGTCGAACAAGGGCCGCAGATACGCAGTATTTT

d_call: TRBD1
j_call: TRBJ2-2
clone_size: NA
v_call: TRBV10-3
cdr3_aa: CALRQGVTGELFF
cdr3_nt: TGTGCCCTACGACAGGGGGTCACCGGGGAGCTGTTTTTT

d_call: TRBD1
j_call: TRBJ1-2
clone_size: NA
v_call: TRBV20-1
cdr3_aa: CSAIGQDHSSYGYTF
cdr3_nt: TGCAGTGCTATAGGACAGGATCATTCCTCCTATGGCTACACCTTC

d_call: TRBD1
j_call: TRBJ1-1
clone_size: NA
v_call: TRBV24-1
cdr3_aa: CATSDRDRGAEAFF
cdr3_nt: TGTGCCACCAGTGATCGGGACAGGGGGGCTGAAGCTTTCTTT

d_call: NA
j_call: TRBJ2-3
clone_size: NA
v_call: TRBV7-2
cdr3_aa: CASSLERSVQYF
cdr3_nt: TGTGCCAGCAGCTTGGAGCGTTCCGTCCAGTATTTT

d_call: NA
j_call: TRBJ1-2
clone_size: NA
v_call: TRBV24-1
cdr3_aa: CATSDPTDSYGYTF
cdr3_nt: TGTGCCACCAGTGACCCCACAGACTCTTATGGCTACACCTTC

d_call: TRBD1
j_call: TRBJ2-7
clone_size: NA
v_call: TRBV2
cdr3_aa: CASKPQGASYEQYF
cdr3_nt: TGTGCCAGCAAGCCTCAGGGGGCTTCCTACGAGCAGTACTTC

d_call: TRBD1
j_call: TRBJ2-1
clone_size: NA
v_call: TRBV29-1
cdr3_aa: CSVVHRGNEQFF
cdr3_nt: TGCAGCGTTGTGCACAGGGGCAATGAGCAGTTCTTC